Below, 21 T cell receptor beta chains from the same sample are listed, as sequenced in a study of blood T cell repertoires in COVID-19. Produced via immunoSEQ multiplex PCR; TCRdb's table is partial and in-frame only. The table has 150,000 to 200,000 clones, roughly 88% seen once. Sequencing was performed on PBMCs or T cells enriched from blood (not recorded which). These receptors all come from a woman aged 18 to 35 who had recovered from COVID-19.

The chain is built from TRBV28 and TRBJ1-1; D is possibly TRBD1 (5 bases). Between the trimmed V and J ends, which lost 3 bases and 1 base, there was a span of 18 bases. CDR1 and CDR2 from the germline V gene are MDHEN and SYDVKM. There are 17 residues in the CDR3. CDR3 DNA: TGTGCCAGCAGTTTTGCGGGGACCCGGAGGTCGAACACTGAAGCTTTCTTT. Protein: CASSFAGTRRSNTEAFF. The full variable domain, completed using reference TRBV28 and TRBJ1-1, is DVKVTQSSRYLVKRTGEKVFLECVQDMDHENMFWYRQDPGLGLRLIYFSYDVKMKEKGDIPEGYSVSREKKERFSLILESASTNQTSMYLCASSFAGTRRSNTEAFFGQGTRLTVV.

This clone turned up a few times. This chain connects TRBV7-9 to TRBJ1-6, with 8 bases aligning to TRBD1. This CDR3 has 14 residues. Trimming at V came to 5 bases and at J to 7 bases, leaving 4 bases not matched to a gene. Germline assignment: CDR1 SEHNR and CDR2 FQNEAQ (reference sequence). DNA of the CDR3: TGTGCCAGCAGCCCCCCAGGGGGCAATTCACCCCTCCACTTT. Translation: CASSPPGGNSPLHF. The entire variable domain, with the rest obtained from reference TRBV7-9 and TRBJ1-6, is as follows: DTGVSQNPRHKITKRGQNVTFRCDPISEHNRLYWYRQTLGQGPEFLTYFQNEAQLEKSRLLSDRFSAERPKGSFSTLEIQRTEQGDSAMYLCASSPPGGNSPLHFGNGTRLTVT.

The J gene is TRBJ2-7, the V gene TRBV29-1; 10 bases are a match to TRBD1. The CDR3 sequence is 14 residues long. Germline values: CDR1 SQVTM, CDR2 ANQGSEA. Trimming cost V 8 bases and J 1 base; bases outside gene matches: 8. The CDR3 DNA reads TGCAGCTTCACCAAGGGACAGGGGTCCTACGAGCAGTACTTC. Amino acid sequence: CSFTKGQGSYEQYF.

This chain joins TRBV5-4 and TRBJ2-7; 15 nucleotides line up with TRBD2. This CDR3 has 14 amino acids. The germline gives CDR1 SGHNT, CDR2 YYREEE (reference sequence). V trimming: 3 bases; J trimming: 7 bases; junction bases outside the gene matches: 2. CDR3 bases: TGTGCCAGCAGCTCCGGGACTAGCGGGGGGGAGCAGTACTTC. It encodes CASSSGTSGGEQYF.

In regard to this clone: Other DNA sequences in this specimen translate into the identical CDR3. The rearrangement links TRBV6-1 to TRBJ1-2, with a weak D call TRBD1 (5 bases). V dropped 1 base and J dropped 2 bases, with 8 bases sitting between them. Looked up from germline, CDR1 is MNHNS and CDR2 is SASEGT. This CDR3 has 14 residues. The CDR3 is CASSEVRDNYGYTF. For the CDR3, the DNA is TGTGCCAGCAGTGAAGTGCGGGACAACTATGGCTACACCTTC.

This clone has a handful of counts. This sequence joins TRBV9 and TRBJ2-7; 12 bases agree with TRBD2. V was clipped by 4 bases and J by 3 bases; unmatched bases: 5. The CDR3 is 15 amino acids. Germline loops: CDR1 SGDLS, CDR2 YYNGEE. The CDR3 DNA follows: TGTGCCAGCAGCCCGGGACTAGCGGGCTTCTACGAGCAGTACTTC. Its protein is CASSPGLAGFYEQYF.

V and J are TRBV7-2 and TRBJ1-5; 7 nucleotides agree with TRBD1. The CDR3 is 15 residues long. After removal of 1 base from V and 9 bases from J, the junction contained 9 bases not matched to a gene. In germline, CDR1 is SGHTA, CDR2 FQGNSA. The CDR3 bases are TGTGCCAGCAGCTTAGATGTAGGGGGCGGTCGGCCCCAGCATTTT. Protein product: CASSLDVGGGRPQHF.

The CDR3 DNA reads as TGTGCCAGCAGCTCTAGACAGCCAAACACTGAAGCTTTCTTT. Translated: CASSSRQPNTEAFF. V gene TRBV7-3 combines with J gene TRBJ1-1, with D maybe TRBD1 (5 bases). Trimming took off 4 bases at V and 2 bases at J, with 11 bases between the two ends. The CDR3 loop spans 14 amino acids. Germline loops: CDR1 SGHTA, CDR2 FQGTGA.

The table lists this clone with a few counts. The chain couples TRBV5-8 to TRBJ1-4, with 10 positions matching TRBD1. The CDR3 contains 15 residues. V was clipped by 4 bases and J by 7 bases; unmatched bases: 7. Germline V gives CDR1 SGHTS, CDR2 YDEGEE. CDR3 nucleotides: TGTGCCAGCAGCCCCGGGACAGGGGCGGGTGAAAAACTGTTTTTT. Protein: CASSPGTGAGEKLFF.

The chain is built from TRBV7-2 and TRBJ2-7, with 8 bases fitting TRBD2. The germline V gene has CDR1 SGHTA and CDR2 FQGNSA. The junction had 6 bases not matched to a gene; V was cut back by 6 bases and J by 2 bases. The CDR3 is 14 residues long. Written as DNA, the CDR3 is TGTGCCAGCAGATACGGGGGGGAGGCCTACGAGCAGTACTTC. Protein: CASRYGGEAYEQYF.

This clone was found a few times. This chain uses TRBV11-2 with TRBJ2-7; D call uncertain. The CDR3 contains 13 residues. V gave up 1 base and J gave up 4 bases, with 8 bases separating them. Germline CDR1 and CDR2: SGHAT and FQNNGV. The CDR3 DNA reads TGTGCCAGCAGCTTAGGCTGGCGGTACGAGCAGTACTTC. Protein sequence: CASSLGWRYEQYF.

The CDR3 is CTLGQGDGYEQYF. The CDR3 DNA is TGCACCCTGGGACAGGGGGACGGGTACGAGCAGTACTTC. The chain employs TRBV1 and TRBJ2-7; the D call in the table, TRBD1, was not verified against the DNA. TRBV1 represents a pseudogene. The CDR3 sequence is 13 residues long.

This chain joins TRBV12-3 or TRBV12-4 and TRBJ1-1, with D possibly being TRBD1 (6 bases). V shed 8 bases and J shed 2 bases, with 12 bases lying between them. The CDR3 length is 13 residues. The CDR3 sequence: CASYRVTNTEAFF. The CDR3 DNA reads TGTGCCAGCTACAGGGTCACAAACACTGAAGCTTTCTTT.

The rearrangement uses TRBV2 and TRBJ2-1; 8 bases agree with TRBD2. Germline lookup yields CDR1 SNHLY and CDR2 FYNNEI. The V segment lost 5 bases and the J segment 1 base; nucleotides outside the gene matches: 4. The CDR3 totals 15 residues. The CDR3 nucleotides are TGTGCCAGCAGTTCAAGCGGGGGTTCCTACAATGAGCAGTTCTTC. This translates into CASSSSGGSYNEQFF.

V usage is TRBV27 and J usage is TRBJ2-7; TRBD1 agrees at 7 bases. CDR3 size: 17 residues. Germline V gene data show CDR1 as MNHEY and CDR2 as SMNVEV (reference sequence). V lost 0 bases to trimming and J lost 3 bases; unmatched junction nucleotides: 11. The DNA for the CDR3 is TGTGCCAGCAGTTTATCGGGACAGAGTGTTACCGACTACGAGCAGTACTTC. It specifies CASSLSGQSVTDYEQYF.

The gene calls are TRBV10-1 and TRBJ2-1, with 9 bases fitting TRBD2. This CDR3 is 15 amino acids long. Germline V CDR1 and CDR2: WNHNN, SYGVQD (reference sequence). V dropped 0 bases and J dropped 10; count of bases not matched to a gene: 7. The CDR3 nucleotides read TGCGCCAGCAGTGAGTCGGGCGGGGGGGCCCGCGAGCAGTTCTTC. This gives the protein CASSESGGGAREQFF.

The chain joins TRBV5-1 to TRBJ2-1, with no clear D. V lost 4 bases and J 5 bases, leaving 13 bases between the germline ends. From germline, CDR1 is SGHRS and CDR2 YFSETQ. There are 14 residues in the CDR3. The CDR3 DNA sequence: TGCGCCAGCAGCGTTCACGCGGAGAACAATGAGCAGTTCTTC. Translation gives CASSVHAENNEQFF.

The count of this clone is one. The chain recombines TRBV7-6 with TRBJ2-2; 10 bases are a match to TRBD1. Germline V gene sequence: CDR1 SGHVS, CDR2 FNYEAQ. Germline trimming cut 4 bases from V and 4 bases from J; bases unmatched to any gene: 3. The CDR3 length is 15 residues. CDR3 nucleotide sequence: TGTGCCAGCAGCTCCGGACAGGGGGGCACCGGGGAGCTGTTTTTT. Translated, it gives CASSSGQGGTGELFF.

This chain connects TRBV19 to TRBJ2-2, with a tentative D call TRBD2 (6 bases). Germline CDR1 LNHDA, CDR2 SQIVND (reference sequence). Trimming cost V 1 base and J 8 bases, with 14 bases left between them. CDR3 length: 15 residues. The CDR3 is CASSIVGGTGGELFF. The CDR3 DNA reads TGTGCCAGTAGTATAGTCGGAGGGACCGGAGGGGAGCTGTTTTTT. Based on the CDR3 plus reference TRBV19 and TRBJ2-2, the full variable domain is DGGITQSPKYLFRKEGQNVTLSCEQNLNHDAMYWYRQDPGQGLRLIYYSQIVNDFQKGDIAEGYSVSREKKESFPLTVTSAQKNPTAFYLCASSIVGGTGGELFFGEGSRLTVL.

The chain is built from TRBV9 and TRBJ2-7, with a tentative D call TRBD1 (6 bases). In germline, CDR1 is SGDLS, CDR2 YYNGEE. V lost 6 bases, J lost 4 bases, and 17 bases lay in between. The CDR3 loop spans 14 amino acids. The CDR3 protein is CASNPQGSGYEQYF. The CDR3 DNA sequence: TGTGCCAGCAACCCCCAGGGGAGCGGTTACGAGCAGTACTTC.

This clone was seen only once. V and J are TRBV3-1 (or the pseudogene TRBV3-2) and TRBJ2-1; D is possibly TRBD2 (6 bases). The germline V and J ends were trimmed by 2 bases and 7 bases, with 18 bases remaining between them. Germline V gene data show CDR1 as LGHDT and CDR2 as YNNKEL (reference sequence). CDR3 length equals 16 residues. The CDR3 sequence: CASSQLSSGPQNEQFF. The CDR3 nucleotides are TGTGCCAGCAGCCAACTCAGTAGCGGTCCACAAAATGAGCAGTTCTTC.